What follows is one T cell receptor (beta chain) and its context. What it binds is unknown. Germline V gives CDR1 LNHNV, CDR2 YYDKDF (reference sequence). Unmatched junction bases numbered 5, after V lost 1 base and J lost 1 base. CDR3 length equals 16 residues. The data stem from a study of response to subunit inactivated influenza vaccine. Notes on the study in general: With each seasonal influenza vaccination, the authors suggested, few new T cells are recruited.

Via MiXCR, TCRdb re-called the RT-PCR reads, giving one row per CDR3 protein. The repertoire holds more than 150,000 distinct CDR3 sequences, with around 9% as singletons. This receptor was obtained from a man aged 45-65 years who received an inactivated influenza vaccine. The sample in question was non-naive T cells sorted from PBMCs, obtained on the day of vaccination. The V call is TRBV15, the J call TRBJ2-5; the match to TRBD1 covers 8 bases. CDR3 sequence reads: CATSRGYQGAQETQYF. The CDR3 nucleotides are TGTGCCACCAGCAGAGGATACCAGGGGGCCCAAGAGACCCAGTACTTC. Based on the CDR3 plus reference TRBV15 and TRBJ2-5, the full variable domain is DAMVIQNPRYQVTQFGKPVTLSCSQTLNHNVMYWYQQKSSQAPKLLFHYYDKDFNNEADTPDNFQSRRPNTSFCFLDIRSPGLGDTAMYLCATSRGYQGAQETQYFGPGTRLLVL.